The 14 T cell receptor beta chains listed next were all sequenced from one sample in a study of early T cells in non-severe SARS-CoV-2 infection. TCRdb independently ran MiXCR on the 5' RACE reads; one entry per CDR3 protein. This sample has about 80,000 distinct CDR3 sequences, with less than 15% found just once. Sequencing was carried out using whole blood. The receptors stem from an adult who was a healthcare worker with PCR-confirmed SARS-CoV-2 infection or an uninfected control (not recorded which).

This clonotype has a count of ten or more. The CDR3 loop is CARRSGGARYEQYF. The CDR3 DNA is TGTGCCAGAAGATCCGGCGGGGCGAGATACGAGCAGTACTTC. The V gene is TRBV7-9, the J gene TRBJ2-7; maybe TRBD2 (6 bases). Trimming removed 9 bases from V and 4 bases from J, with 19 bases in between. CDR3 length: 14 residues. CDR1 is SEHNR and CDR2 is FQNEAQ in the germline V gene (reference sequence).

This clonotype came up many times. V and J are TRBV29-1 and TRBJ2-5, with a possible D match to TRBD1 (6 bases). V was shortened by 4 bases and J by 1 base, with 10 bases between the two germline ends. This CDR3 comprises 13 residues. Germline CDR1 SQVTM, CDR2 ANQGSEA. In DNA, the CDR3 is TGCAGCGTTGGACGGGACACCCAAGAGACCCAGTACTTC. It yields the protein CSVGRDTQETQYF.

This clonotype was detected only a few times. The chain is built from TRBV9 and TRBJ2-3; 13 bases are a match to TRBD2. The germline V gene has CDR1 SGDLS and CDR2 YYNGEE. V lost 3 bases, J lost 5 bases, and 3 bases stayed unmatched. CDR3 length: 15 amino acids. The CDR3 nucleotides are TGTGCCAGCAGCGGGACTAGCGGGAGTATAGATACGCAGTATTTT. Translation gives CASSGTSGSIDTQYF.

The chain carries TRBV14 and TRBJ1-2, with a possible D match to TRBD1 (5 bases). The V end was cut by 4 bases, the J end by 3 bases, with 9 bases between. Germline-derived CDR1 and CDR2 are SGHDN and FVKESK. This CDR3 comprises 13 residues. The CDR3, as DNA: TGTGCCAGCAGCCTGGGGGTCCACTATGGCTACACCTTC. As protein: CASSLGVHYGYTF.

This clonotype was observed a few times. This rearrangement joins TRBV7-3 to TRBJ2-5; D unresolved. The CDR3 consists of 13 residues. The V and J ends lost 3 bases and 1 base respectively, with 6 bases between them. Germline V gives CDR1 SGHTA, CDR2 FQGTGA. CDR3 nucleotide sequence: TGTGCCAGCAGCTTTGGCACCCAAGAGACCCAGTACTTC. It yields the protein CASSFGTQETQYF.

This clonotype was counted ten times or more. This chain joins TRBV5-6 and TRBJ2-3; perhaps TRBD1 as D (6 bases). The germline V gene has CDR1 SGHDT and CDR2 YYEEEE. The CDR3 length is 14 residues. V was clipped by 0 bases and J by 10 bases, with 15 bases between them. This CDR3 is CASSLGTVVTAQYF. The CDR3 DNA is TGTGCCAGCAGCTTGGGGACAGTTGTGACGGCGCAGTATTTT.

This clonotype was seen many times. The chain employs TRBV10-3 and TRBJ2-1; D is uncertain. With 3 bases removed from V and 2 bases from J, the gap between germline ends came to 11 bases. The CDR3 has 15 amino acids. Germline lookup yields CDR1 ENHRY and CDR2 SYGVKD. In DNA form, the CDR3 reads TGTGCCATCAGTGAAGGCCCGGCCGCCTACAATGAGCAGTTCTTC. Its protein is CAISEGPAAYNEQFF.

This chain links TRBV19 with TRBJ2-5, with D possibly matching TRBD1 (6 bases). Trimming cost V 4 bases and J 7 bases, with 13 bases left between them. Germline CDR1 reads LNHDA; CDR2 reads SQIVND (reference sequence). There are 13 residues in the CDR3. This chain's CDR3 is CASSKQGTRTQYF. In nucleotides, the CDR3 is TGTGCCAGTAGTAAACAGGGTACTCGGACCCAGTACTTC.

CDR3: CSGDRGNEQFF. As DNA, the CDR3 is TGCAGCGGCGACAGGGGCAATGAGCAGTTCTTC. The chain couples TRBV29-1 to TRBJ2-1; the match to TRBD1 covers 8 bases. J was trimmed by 6 bases and V by 7 bases; bases with no gene match: 2. The CDR3 runs to 11 residues. Germline V CDR1 and CDR2: SQVTM, ANQGSEA.

This clonotype appeared many times. The chain recombines TRBV20-1 with TRBJ2-1, with 10 bases identical to TRBD2. J was trimmed by 7 bases and V by 5 bases; bases with no gene match: 17. This CDR3 contains 17 residues. CDR1 is DFQATT, CDR2 SNEGSKA, per germline (reference sequence). The CDR3 DNA reads TGCAGTGCTTCAGGGGGGTTAGCGGGAGGAAGGGTTAATGAGCAGTTCTTC. It is translated as CSASGGLAGGRVNEQFF.

This clonotype appeared many times. This rearrangement joins TRBV3-1 to TRBJ2-2, with no clear D. The V end was cut by 5 bases, the J end by 4 bases, with 5 bases between. The V gene's germline CDR1 is LGHDT and CDR2 YNNKEL (reference sequence). The CDR3 is made up of 12 amino acids. The chain's CDR3 is CASSRSTGELFF. The DNA for the CDR3 is TGTGCCAGCAGCAGGAGCACCGGGGAGCTGTTTTTT.

This clonotype appeared a few times. The chain has TRBV7-9 and TRBJ1-5; D call uncertain. The CDR3 runs 12 residues. The germline V and J ends were trimmed by 5 bases and 7 bases, with 9 bases remaining between them. Looked up from germline, CDR1 is SEHNR and CDR2 is FQNEAQ (reference sequence). This chain's CDR3 is CASSPGRQPQHF. CDR3 DNA: TGTGCCAGCAGCCCCGGTCGACAGCCCCAGCATTTT.

The chain joins TRBV25-1 to TRBJ1-5, with 10 bases that match TRBD1. Germline values: CDR1 MGHDK, CDR2 SYGVNS. The CDR3 covers 14 residues. The V gene end was trimmed by 6 bases and the J gene end by 7 bases; junction bases not matched to a gene: 6. The CDR3, as DNA: TGTGCCAGCAGCCCGGGACAGGGGAACCAGCCCCAGCATTTT. It translates to CASSPGQGNQPQHF.

Ten or more counts support this clonotype. The J gene is TRBJ2-3, the V gene TRBV10-3; TRBD1 is a possible D gene (6 bases). This CDR3 is built from 16 residues. Germline CDR1 ENHRY, CDR2 SYGVKD. Trimming removed 4 bases from V and 0 bases from J, with 14 bases in between. The CDR3 DNA reads TGTGCCATCAGTGGGACAGCAGCCCAGAGCACAGATACGCAGTATTTT. It yields the protein CAISGTAAQSTDTQYF.